The 10 T cell receptor beta chains in this list originate from one sample, sequenced in a study of STAT5B mutations in CD4+ large granular lymphocyte leukemia. Sequencing was performed with immunoSEQ multiplex PCR; in TCRdb, only in-frame clones are kept and a portion is missing. Here the sample spans 40,000 to 55,000 clones, 80% to 85% being singletons. Sequencing was done on a sample of CD4+ T cells from blood buffy coats. Receptors were obtained from a human donor in good health.

This chain connects TRBV2 to TRBJ2-1; weak D call: TRBD2 (6 bases). The CDR3 has 17 amino acids. Germline V gives CDR1 SNHLY, CDR2 FYNNEI. V lost 6 bases and J lost 0, with 18 bases in between. The CDR3 DNA reads as TGTGCCAGCAGCTCTAGGAGGGCGTTAAGCTCCTACAATGAGCAGTTCTTC. Its protein product is CASSSRRALSSYNEQFF. Complete variable domain (other parts from reference TRBV2 and TRBJ2-1): EPEVTQTPSHQVTQMGQEVILRCVPISNHLYFYWYRQILGQKVEFLVSFYNNEISEKSEIFDDQFSVERPDGSNFTLKIRSTKLEDSAMYFCASSSRRALSSYNEQFFGPGTRLTVL.

The J gene is TRBJ1-5, the V gene TRBV4-1; possible D gene TRBD1, 6 bases. Trimming removed 3 bases at V and 3 bases at J, with 21 bases between. Germline assignment: CDR1 MGHRA and CDR2 YSYEKL. The CDR3 is 18 residues long. The CDR3 region is CASSQGPGQGRINQPQHF. In DNA form, the CDR3 reads TGCGCCAGCAGCCAGGGACCGGGACAAGGGAGGATCAATCAGCCCCAGCATTTT.

This clone showed up just a few times. The chain has TRBV25-1 and TRBJ1-2; D gene unclear. The CDR3 loop spans 12 amino acids. Germline V gene lookup returns CDR1 MGHDK and CDR2 SYGVNS. Trimming removed 3 bases at V and 3 bases at J, with 5 bases between. For the CDR3, the DNA is TGTGCCAGCAGTGAGCCCTACTATGGCTACACCTTC. Its translation: CASSEPYYGYTF.

The chain couples TRBV11-2 to TRBJ2-1, with 7 bases matching TRBD2. CDR1 and CDR2 from the germline V gene are SGHAT and FQNNGV. This CDR3 is 13 amino acids long. The J segment lost 7 bases and the V segment lost 7 bases, leaving 7 bases of the junction unmatched. The CDR3 DNA reads TGTGCCAGCACCCGGGGGGTTTATAATGAGCAGTTCTTC. Its protein is CASTRGVYNEQFF.

The chain recombines TRBV29-1 with TRBJ2-7; D is possibly TRBD1 (6 bases). The V end lost 6 bases, the J end lost 5 bases, and 20 bases lay between the germline ends. The CDR3 covers 14 residues. Germline lookup yields CDR1 SQVTM and CDR2 ANQGSEA. CDR3: CSVDSDSPSHEQYF. CDR3 coding DNA: TGCAGCGTCGATTCGGACAGCCCTTCGCACGAGCAGTACTTC.

V gene TRBV10-3 combines with J gene TRBJ2-7; 16 bases align to TRBD2. This CDR3 has 15 residues. Trimming cost V 6 bases and J 6 bases; bases outside gene matches: 5. Per germline, CDR1 ENHRY and CDR2 SYGVKD. The CDR3 protein is CAIRGTSGRVGEQYF. DNA of the CDR3: TGTGCCATCAGGGGGACTAGCGGGAGGGTCGGCGAGCAGTACTTC.

The chain recombines TRBV6-5 with TRBJ2-1; TRBD1 aligns across 11 bases. Germline V gene lookup returns CDR1 MNHEY and CDR2 SVGAGI. The CDR3 runs 15 residues. Trimming removed 2 bases from V and 5 bases from J; junction bases left unmatched: 2. CDR3 sequence (DNA): TGTGCCAGCAGTTACCGGGACAGGGGGAACAATGAGCAGTTCTTC. Translation gives CASSYRDRGNNEQFF.

This rearrangement joins TRBV7-2 to TRBJ1-3, with D uncertain. Trimming removed 3 bases at V and 0 bases at J, with 6 bases between. The CDR3 totals 14 residues. Germline CDR1 and CDR2: SGHTA and FQGNSA. The CDR3: CASSFRLSGNTIYF. As DNA, the CDR3 is TGTGCCAGCAGCTTTAGGCTCTCTGGAAACACCATATATTTT.

The V and J genes are TRBV21-1 and TRBJ1-2. TRBV21-1 has pseudogene status. There are 16 residues in the CDR3. The CDR3 DNA sequence: TGTGCCAGCAGCAAATGGTCACCCCCGCGCACACCCTCAACGGATTTC. Its protein is CASSKWSPPRTPSTDF.

The chain is built from TRBV18 and TRBJ2-1; 8 nucleotides align to TRBD2. V lost 3 bases to trimming and J lost 0 bases; unmatched junction nucleotides: 10. This CDR3 has 18 residues. CDR1 is KGHSH, CDR2 LQKENI, per germline. CDR3 sequence (DNA): TGTGCCAGCTCACCGGTGGAACTAGCGGTCAGCTCCTACAATGAGCAGTTCTTC. This sequence encodes CASSPVELAVSSYNEQFF.